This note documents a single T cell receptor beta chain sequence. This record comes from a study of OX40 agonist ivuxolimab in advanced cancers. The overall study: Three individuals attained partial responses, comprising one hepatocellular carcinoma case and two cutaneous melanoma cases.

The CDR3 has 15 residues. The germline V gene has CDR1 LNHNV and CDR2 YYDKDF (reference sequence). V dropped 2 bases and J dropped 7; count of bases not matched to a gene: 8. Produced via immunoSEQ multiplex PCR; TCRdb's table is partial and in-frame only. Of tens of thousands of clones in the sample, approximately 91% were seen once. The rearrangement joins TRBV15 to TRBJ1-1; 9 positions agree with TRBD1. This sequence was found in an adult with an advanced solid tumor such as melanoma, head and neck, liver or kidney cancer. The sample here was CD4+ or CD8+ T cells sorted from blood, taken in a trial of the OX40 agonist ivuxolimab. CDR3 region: CATSRPTQGAVEAFF. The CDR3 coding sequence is TGTGCCACCAGCAGACCTACACAGGGGGCGGTTGAAGCTTTCTTT.